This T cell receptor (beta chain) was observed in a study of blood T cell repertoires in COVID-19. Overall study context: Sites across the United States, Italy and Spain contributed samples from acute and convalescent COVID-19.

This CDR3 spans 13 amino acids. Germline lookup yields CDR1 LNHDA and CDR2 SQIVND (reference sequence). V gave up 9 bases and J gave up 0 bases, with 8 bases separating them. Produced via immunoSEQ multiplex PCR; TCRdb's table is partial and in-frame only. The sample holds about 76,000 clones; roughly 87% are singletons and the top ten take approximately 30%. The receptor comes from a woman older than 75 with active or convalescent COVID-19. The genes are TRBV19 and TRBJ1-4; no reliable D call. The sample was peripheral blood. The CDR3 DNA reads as TGTGCCAGCCTCGGTGCAACTAATGAAAAACTGTTTTTT. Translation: CASLGATNEKLFF.